Reported below is one TCR beta chain. Its matching antigen is unknown. These data are taken from a study of monozygotic twins with inflammatory bowel disease. Study-wide findings and caveats: Diversity of TCRbeta measured by inverse Simpson was lower in IBD patients than in healthy co-twins. IBD patients share fewer clonotypes with other people than healthy twins do, especially with disease activity.

Through template switching, UMIs that included a 6-nucleotide sample barcode were added. No DNA is given; TCRdb re-called the 5' RACE reads and lists each CDR3 protein once. This listing includes approximately 200,000 distinct CDR3 sequences. The draw for each donor consisted of a single 2.5 ml blood sample. Germline values: CDR1 KGHSH, CDR2 LQKENI. CDR3 size: 15 residues. Material for sequencing was blood. The J gene is TRBJ2-6, the V gene TRBV18. The source is a human donor with ulcerative colitis or Crohn's disease, or a healthy co-twin of an affected twin (not recorded which). CDR3 loop: CASSPQGSGANVLTF. Supplemented by reference TRBV18 and TRBJ2-6, the full variable domain reads NAGVMQNPRHLVRRRGQEARLRCSPMKGHSHVYWYRQLPEEGLKFMVYLQKENIIDESGMPKERFSAEFPKEGPSILRIQQVVRGDSAAYFCASSPQGSGANVLTFGAGSRLTVL.